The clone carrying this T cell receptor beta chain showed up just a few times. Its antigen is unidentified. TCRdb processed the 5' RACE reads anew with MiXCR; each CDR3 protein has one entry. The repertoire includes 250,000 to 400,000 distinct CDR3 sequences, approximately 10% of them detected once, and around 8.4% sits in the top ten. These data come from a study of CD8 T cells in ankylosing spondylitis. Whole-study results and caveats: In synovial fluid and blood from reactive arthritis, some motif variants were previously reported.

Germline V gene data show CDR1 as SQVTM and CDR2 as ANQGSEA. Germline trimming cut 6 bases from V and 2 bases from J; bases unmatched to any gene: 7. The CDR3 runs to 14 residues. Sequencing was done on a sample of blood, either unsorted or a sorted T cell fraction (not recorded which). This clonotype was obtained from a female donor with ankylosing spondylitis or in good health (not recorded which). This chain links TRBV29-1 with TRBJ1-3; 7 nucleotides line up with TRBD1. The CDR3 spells CSVDDREAGNTIYF. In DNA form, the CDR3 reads TGCAGCGTAGATGACAGGGAGGCTGGAAACACCATATATTTT.